This entry lists 22 T cell receptor beta chains sequenced from one sample in a study of T cell responses to AZD1222 COVID-19 vaccine. Only in-frame clones appear in the TCRdb table, and some are missing; sequencing was by immunoSEQ multiplex PCR. The data contain 100,000 or so clones, about 87% of them singletons. The sample consisted of peripheral blood, taken on day 0 of AZD1222 vaccination. These receptor sequences come from an adult in good health.

The DNA for the CDR3 is TGCGCCAGCAGCTTGACCGGGACAGGGGAAAGTATCTATGGCTACACCTTC. Translation: CASSLTGTGESIYGYTF. J is TRBJ1-2 and V is TRBV5-1, with TRBD1 identical over 10 bases. CDR1 SGHRS and CDR2 YFSETQ come from the germline V gene. The CDR3 has 17 amino acids. The ends lost 1 base at V and 4 bases at J; junction bases unmatched: 10.

J is TRBJ1-1 and V is TRBV19; TRBD1 is a possible D gene (6 bases). Trimming cost V 5 bases and J 2 bases, with 15 bases left between them. Germline V gene data show CDR1 as LNHDA and CDR2 as SQIVND (reference sequence). The CDR3 has 15 amino acids. In nucleotides, the CDR3 is TGTGCCAGTAGTGCCCAGGGGACGGTAAACACTGAAGCTTTCTTT. Its protein product is CASSAQGTVNTEAFF. Complete variable domain (other parts from reference TRBV19 and TRBJ1-1): DGGITQSPKYLFRKEGQNVTLSCEQNLNHDAMYWYRQDPGQGLRLIYYSQIVNDFQKGDIAEGYSVSREKKESFPLTVTSAQKNPTAFYLCASSAQGTVNTEAFFGQGTRLTVV.

The chain has TRBV7-9 and TRBJ1-1, with TRBD1 as a possible D gene (6 bases). CDR1 and CDR2 (germline): SEHNR, FQNEAQ (reference sequence). The length of the CDR3 is 14 residues. Trimming took 5 bases from V and 0 from J, leaving 10 bases between them. The CDR3 reads CASSPDRLNTEAFF. The CDR3 DNA reads as TGTGCCAGCAGCCCCGACAGGTTGAACACTGAAGCTTTCTTT.

The genes are TRBV5-6 and TRBJ1-2, with D tentatively TRBD1 (5 bases). V was shortened by 4 bases and J by 8 bases, with 24 bases between the two germline ends. The CDR3 consists of 16 residues. CDR1 and CDR2 from the germline V gene are SGHDT and YYEEEE. CDR3 DNA sequence: TGTGCCAGCAGCCTCGGTCATTCCCGGGGATGGGGCGGCTACACCTTC. Its protein product is CASSLGHSRGWGGYTF.

The CDR3 nucleotides are TGTGCCAGCAGCTTGGGGACAGGGGTCGAGAACACTGAAGCTTTCTTT. Amino acid sequence: CASSLGTGVENTEAFF. This rearrangement joins TRBV5-4 to TRBJ1-1; TRBD1 agrees at 9 bases. Germline CDR1 is SGHNT and CDR2 is YYREEE (reference sequence). CDR3 length equals 16 residues. Germline trimming cut 0 bases from V and 1 base from J; bases unmatched to any gene: 4. Using reference TRBV5-4 and TRBJ1-1 for the parts outside the CDR3, the full variable domain is ETGVTQSPTHLIKTRGQQVTLRCSSQSGHNTVSWYQQALGQGPQFIFQYYREEENGRGNFPPRFSGLQFPNYSSELNVNALELDDSALYLCASSLGTGVENTEAFFGQGTRLTVV.

This clone occurred a few times. The rearrangement joins TRBV7-2 to TRBJ1-5; 10 bases are a match to TRBD1. Germline V gene sequence: CDR1 SGHTA, CDR2 FQGNSA. V shed 1 base and J 6 bases; nucleotides not matched to a gene: 3. This CDR3 is built from 15 residues. The CDR3 DNA reads TGTGCCAGCAGCTTAGGACAGGGGGCTCGTCAGCCCCAGCATTTT. Its translation: CASSLGQGARQPQHF.

This clone was recorded once. The chain recombines TRBV21-1 with TRBJ2-5; the D call TRBD1 from the table was never checked on the DNA. TRBV21-1 is assigned pseudogene status. The CDR3 sequence is 15 residues long. This CDR3 reads CASSKDRAPARDQYF. CDR3 DNA sequence: TGTGCCAGCAGCAAAGACAGGGCACCCGCAAGGGACCAGTACTTC.

CDR3 protein: CASSARTGRDEQFF. The DNA for the CDR3 is TGTGCCAGCAGTGCCCGGACAGGTCGGGATGAGCAGTTCTTC. The rearrangement joins TRBV2 to TRBJ2-1, with 7 positions matching TRBD1. V shed 4 bases, J shed 8 bases, and the junction held 8 bases outside the gene matches. The CDR3 loop spans 14 amino acids. Germline V gives CDR1 SNHLY, CDR2 FYNNEI. Looking up the rest from reference TRBV2 and TRBJ2-1 gives the full variable domain: EPEVTQTPSHQVTQMGQEVILRCVPISNHLYFYWYRQILGQKVEFLVSFYNNEISEKSEIFDDQFSVERPDGSNFTLKIRSTKLEDSAMYFCASSARTGRDEQFFGPGTRLTVL.

This sequence joins TRBV10-3 and TRBJ1-4, with no clear D. Trimming took 0 bases from V and 5 from J, leaving 7 bases between them. There are 14 residues in the CDR3. Germline assignment: CDR1 ENHRY and CDR2 SYGVKD. This chain's CDR3 is CAISESMGNEKLFF. CDR3 in DNA: TGTGCCATCAGTGAGTCGATGGGGAATGAAAAACTGTTTTTT.

This clone was counted a single time. V usage is TRBV30 and J usage is TRBJ2-1; no clear D. Trimming pared 5 bases from V and 9 bases from J, leaving 11 bases between. The CDR3 extends over 11 amino acids. Germline CDR1 GTSNPN, CDR2 SVGIG (reference sequence). The CDR3 DNA sequence: TGTGCCTGGGGTACCTTTAGTGAGCAGTTCTTC. Translating gives CAWGTFSEQFF. Variable domain in full (rest from reference TRBV30 and TRBJ2-1): SQTIHQWPATLVQPVGSPLSLECTVEGTSNPNLYWYRQAAGRGLQLLFYSVGIGQISSEVPQNLSASRPQDRQFILSSKKLLLSDSGFYLCAWGTFSEQFFGPGTRLTVL.

The chain carries TRBV15 and TRBJ2-2; TRBD2 agrees at 13 bases. The V and J ends lost 0 bases and 5 bases, in that order; junction bases with no gene match: 12. The CDR3 contains 20 residues. Germline assignment: CDR1 LNHNV and CDR2 YYDKDF (reference sequence). In DNA form, the CDR3 reads TGTGCCACCAGCAGAGAACTAGCGGGAGGGGTCGGCGGGAGGACCGGGGAGCTGTTTTTT. Residues: CATSRELAGGVGGRTGELFF.

This chain uses TRBV4-1 with TRBJ2-1; D is uncertain. Trimming took 0 bases from V and 12 from J, leaving 18 bases between them. This CDR3 has 15 amino acids. Per germline, CDR1 MGHRA and CDR2 YSYEKL. The CDR3 spells CASSQEGVPGLGQFF. The CDR3 nucleotides read TGCGCCAGCAGCCAAGAGGGTGTGCCCGGGCTAGGGCAGTTCTTC.

The chain recombines TRBV19 with TRBJ2-7; 8 bases line up with TRBD2. Trimming took 4 bases from V and 5 from J; bases not matched to a gene: 4. The CDR3 spans 13 residues. The germline V gene encodes CDR1 LNHDA and CDR2 SQIVND (reference sequence). The CDR3 protein is CASSTPTSDEQYF. The CDR3 DNA sequence: TGTGCCAGTAGTACCCCGACTAGCGACGAGCAGTACTTC.

This clone occurred a few times. This sequence joins TRBV4-3 and TRBJ2-5; 9 nucleotides match TRBD1. Germline loops: CDR1 LGHNA, CDR2 YSLEER. The V gene end was trimmed by 3 bases and the J gene end by 5 bases; junction bases not matched to a gene: 7. The CDR3 is made up of 15 amino acids. For the CDR3, the DNA is TGCGCCAGCAGCCAGGACAGGGGCGGTTCGGAGACCCAGTACTTC. This encodes CASSQDRGGSETQYF.

The rearrangement links TRBV9 to TRBJ1-1; 10 bases are shared with TRBD1. Germline lookup yields CDR1 SGDLS and CDR2 YYNGEE. CDR3 length: 16 residues. V was clipped by 2 bases and J by 3 bases; unmatched bases: 7. CDR3 DNA sequence: TGTGCCAGCAGCGTTGGGACAGGGGCGGTCGACACTGAAGCTTTCTTT. Protein product: CASSVGTGAVDTEAFF.

This chain joins TRBV28 and TRBJ2-2; TRBD2 aligns across 10 bases. V lost 7 bases, J lost 6 bases, and 20 bases stayed unmatched. Germline lookup yields CDR1 MDHEN and CDR2 SYDVKM. CDR3 length equals 19 residues. Here the CDR3 reads CASTHGGLASGSWAGELFF. For the CDR3, the DNA is TGTGCCAGCACCCACGGGGGATTGGCTAGCGGGAGCTGGGCCGGGGAGCTGTTTTTT.

The genes are TRBV14 and TRBJ1-1; weak D call: TRBD1 (5 bases). Germline-derived CDR1 and CDR2 are SGHDN and FVKESK. V was trimmed by 5 bases and J by 0 bases, leaving 16 bases between them. This CDR3 contains 16 residues. As DNA, the CDR3 is TGTGCCAGCAGCGGGATGGGGCAGAGGCTGAACACTGAAGCTTTCTTT. Residues: CASSGMGQRLNTEAFF.

V usage is TRBV11-2 and J usage is TRBJ1-1; no clear D gene. V was shortened by 3 bases and J by 9 bases, with 14 bases between the two germline ends. This CDR3 region has 13 residues. Germline CDR1 is SGHAT and CDR2 is FQNNGV. CDR3 DNA: TGTGCCAGCAGCTTTTTGTTCCAGATGCAAGCTTTCTTT. Protein sequence: CASSFLFQMQAFF. Variable domain in full (rest from reference TRBV11-2 and TRBJ1-1): EAGVAQSPRYKIIEKRQSVAFWCNPISGHATLYWYQQILGQGPKLLIQFQNNGVVDDSQLPKDRFSAERLKGVDSTLKIQPAKLEDSAVYLCASSFLFQMQAFFGQGTRLTVV.

The chain has TRBV6-5 and TRBJ2-7, with D tentatively TRBD1 or TRBD2 (5 bases each). V shed 4 bases and J shed 5 bases, with 21 bases lying between them. CDR3 length: 16 residues. Germline V gene lookup returns CDR1 MNHEY and CDR2 SVGAGI. Here the CDR3 DNA reads TGTGCCAGCAGTTCCCTGACTCCCGGGACGATCGACGAGCAGTACTTC. Its translation is CASSSLTPGTIDEQYF.

V and J are TRBV27 and TRBJ1-1, with D possibly matching TRBD1 (6 bases). Between the trimmed V and J ends, which lost 6 bases and 1 base, there was a span of 12 bases. This CDR3 spans 14 amino acids. The V gene's germline CDR1 is MNHEY and CDR2 SMNVEV (reference sequence). CDR3 DNA: TGTGCCAGCAGCCCGGGACAAAAGAACACTGAAGCTTTCTTT. This translates into CASSPGQKNTEAFF.

V is TRBV7-2 and J is TRBJ1-6; TRBD1 might be the D (6 bases). The CDR3 extends over 14 amino acids. The V gene lost 3 bases and the J gene lost 7 bases, with 10 bases spanning the gap. Germline assignment: CDR1 SGHTA and CDR2 FQGNSA. The CDR3 DNA follows: TGTGCCAGCAGCTTTTTAGACAGGAATTCACCCCTCCACTTT. This translates into CASSFLDRNSPLHF.

The CDR3 spells CASSLGRGRQNTEAFF. Here the CDR3 DNA reads TGCGCCAGCAGCTTGGGGAGGGGGCGTCAGAACACTGAAGCTTTCTTT. The chain joins TRBV5-1 to TRBJ1-1, with 7 positions matching TRBD1. Trimming cost V 0 bases and J 1 base; bases outside gene matches: 6. CDR3 length: 16 residues. CDR1 and CDR2 (germline): SGHRS, YFSETQ.